Presented here are 25 T cell receptor beta chains from one specimen sequenced in a study of tumor-infiltrating lymphocytes in primary liver carcinoma. For blood RNA, unsorted whole blood served as the source, and germline DNA was extracted too. Starting material of 450 to 500 ng total RNA yielded TCR beta cDNA via a constant-region primer. Construction of TCR beta libraries relied on three successive nested multiplex PCR rounds employing slightly modified ARM-PCR. Use of TRBV1-TRBV30 forward primers with a C-beta reverse primer characterized the first two PCR rounds, which lasted around 10 cycles each. TCRdb recomputed calls from the multiplex PCR reads with MiXCR, one row per CDR3 protein. The sample carries about 310,000 distinct CDR3 sequences, less than 75% recorded once. Sequencing was done on a sample of peripheral blood. The receptor set was obtained from a middle-aged man with primary liver carcinoma and hepatitis B virus infection.

Points on this clonotype: A much larger clone differs from this one at a single base, so this may be a read error. The gene calls are TRBV12-3 or TRBV12-4 and TRBJ2-3, with 9 positions matching TRBD2. The CDR3 runs 16 residues. CDR3 in amino acids: CAGSLGTSLWTDTQYF. CDR3 bases: TGTGCCGGCAGTTTGGGGACTAGCTTGTGGACAGATACGCAGTATTTT.

This clonotype has more than one count but fewer than ten. The chain has TRBV14 and TRBJ1-2, with D perhaps matching TRBD1 (5 bases). The CDR3 consists of 13 residues. Germline V gives CDR1 SGHDN, CDR2 FVKESK. V dropped 1 base and J dropped 5 bases, with 8 bases sitting between them. The CDR3 is CASSQAEGYGYTF. The CDR3 DNA reads TGTGCCAGCAGCCAAGCCGAGGGGTATGGCTACACCTTC.

The J gene is TRBJ2-2, the V gene TRBV14, with D perhaps matching TRBD1 or TRBD2 (5 bases each). Trimming took 4 bases from V and 3 from J, leaving 9 bases between them. This CDR3 is 14 amino acids long. Per the germline V gene, CDR1 is SGHDN and CDR2 is FVKESK. The chain's CDR3 is CASSRGTYTGELFF. CDR3 nucleotides: TGTGCCAGCAGCCGAGGGACGTACACCGGGGAGCTGTTTTTT. Combining the CDR3 with reference TRBV14 and TRBJ2-2 gives the whole variable domain EAGVTQFPSHSVIEKGQTVTLRCDPISGHDNLYWYRRVMGKEIKFLLHFVKESKQDESGMPNNRFLAERTGGTYSTLKVQPAELEDSGVYFCASSRGTYTGELFFGEGSRLTVL.

Remarks on this clonotype: One end of the junction fails to match germline, which may point to a read error. The chain couples TRBV24-1 to TRBJ2-6; unclear D gene. Germline V lookup: CDR1 KGHDR, CDR2 SFDVKD. This CDR3 spans 17 amino acids. The CDR3 here is CATSDQGKSSGANVLTF. Here the CDR3 DNA reads TGTGCCACTAGTGATCAAGGGAAGAGCTCTGGGGCCAACGTCCTGACTTTC.

This clonotype came up many times. This chain connects TRBV11-1 to TRBJ2-3, with TRBD2 matching 13 bases. CDR3 size: 20 residues. Germline-derived CDR1 and CDR2 are SGHAT and FQDESV (reference sequence). The junction had 11 bases not matched to a gene; V was cut back by 0 bases and J by 2 bases. For the CDR3, the DNA is TGTGCCAGCAGCTTAGCGGGACTAGCGGGAAGATACGCTAACACAGATACGCAGTATTTT. It encodes CASSLAGLAGRYANTDTQYF.

Notes on this clonotype: A read error is possible here, since a much larger clone lies one base away. V usage is TRBV6-5 and J usage is TRBJ2-1; 9 bases are a match to TRBD2. This CDR3 is built from 15 residues. Losses at the gene ends were 6 bases for V and 3 bases for J; bases not matched to a gene: 6. Germline CDR1 is MNHEY and CDR2 is SVGAGI. DNA for the CDR3: TGTGCCAGCAGGATAGCGGGAGTAGACTACAATGAGCAGTTCTTC. Translation gives CASRIAGVDYNEQFF.

The chain uses TRBV4-2 and TRBJ1-5, with a tentative D call TRBD1 (5 bases). The J call may be wrong; the DNA end is better matched by TRBJ2-3. This CDR3 region has 13 residues. Germline CDR1 and CDR2: LGHNA and YNFKEQ. CDR3 sequence reads: CTGSQGTAQPQYF. CDR3 nucleotide sequence: TGTACCGGCAGCCAGGGTACGGCTCAACCCCAGTATTTT.

Note on this clonotype: This may come from a read error, since a much larger clone is one base off. The chain combines TRBV6-1 with TRBJ1-2; D not certain. Germline CDR1 reads MNHNS; CDR2 reads SASEGT. CDR3 length: 15 amino acids. The V end was cut by 0 bases, the J end by 7 bases, with 15 bases between. CDR3 nucleotide sequence: TGTGCCAGCAGTGAAGCGCCAGTGGACTATTTTGGCTACACCTTC. Amino acids: CASSEAPVDYFGYTF.

The genes are TRBV6-6 and TRBJ1-1, with D possibly being TRBD1 (5 bases). CDR1 is MNHNY and CDR2 is SVGAGI in the germline V gene (reference sequence). CDR3 size: 14 residues. The ends were cut back, 0 bases at V and 5 bases at J, with 10 bases in the middle. CDR3 residues: CASSYSGGDTEAFF. The CDR3, as DNA: TGTGCCAGCAGTTACTCGGGGGGGGATACTGAAGCTTTCTTT.

About this clonotype: One base away lies a much larger clone, so this may be a sequencing read error. The gene calls are TRBV12-3 or TRBV12-4 and TRBJ2-2; D may correspond to TRBD1 or TRBD2 (5 bases each). The length of the CDR3 is 20 residues. Deletions cut 4 bases from V and 1 base from J, with 25 bases between. The CDR3 DNA sequence: TGTGCCAGCAGTTCACCCGTTAATGGGGGAGACCGAGTGAACACCGGGGAGCTGTTTTTT. Its translation: CASSSPVNGGDRVNTGELFF.

This clonotype was found a few times. The genes are TRBV30 and TRBJ1-5, with D possibly TRBD1 on 5 matching bases. Germline V gene sequence: CDR1 GTSNPN, CDR2 SVGIG (reference sequence). Trimming shortened V by 5 bases and J by 3 bases, and 11 bases separated the two germline ends. CDR3 length equals 13 residues. The CDR3 reads CAWGVQDNQPQHF. In DNA, the CDR3 is TGTGCCTGGGGGGTACAGGACAATCAGCCCCAGCATTTT.

This sequence joins TRBV20-1 and TRBJ2-7, with a weak D call TRBD1 (6 bases). Trimming shortened V by 0 bases and J by 6 bases, and 18 bases separated the two germline ends. The germline V gene encodes CDR1 DFQATT and CDR2 SNEGSKA (reference sequence). CDR3 length: 15 amino acids. CDR3 loop: CSARDRHRPGVEQYF. DNA of the CDR3: TGCAGTGCTAGAGATCGCCATAGGCCAGGGGTCGAGCAGTACTTC.

Points on this clonotype: A much larger clone differs by one base, so this may be a read error. This sequence joins TRBV6-5 and TRBJ2-7; 7 bases agree with TRBD1. V was pared by 5 bases and J by 0 bases, with 4 bases of the junction left unmatched. Germline lookup yields CDR1 MNHEY and CDR2 SVGAGI. The CDR3 is made up of 14 amino acids. CDR3 loop: CASSPRQGSYEQYF. The DNA for the CDR3 is TGTGCCAGCAGTCCGAGACAGGGCTCCTACGAGCAGTACTTC.

The rearrangement links TRBV5-4 to TRBJ2-2; 11 positions agree with TRBD2. This CDR3 comprises 16 residues. Trimming took 2 bases from V and 5 from J; bases not matched to a gene: 5. The germline gives CDR1 SGHNT, CDR2 YYREEE (reference sequence). The CDR3 sequence: CASSLTSGGRTGELFF. The CDR3 DNA is TGTGCCAGCAGCTTAACTAGCGGGGGTCGGACCGGGGAGCTGTTTTTT. The full variable domain, rest sourced from reference TRBV5-4 and TRBJ2-2, is ETGVTQSPTHLIKTRGQQVTLRCSSQSGHNTVSWYQQALGQGPQFIFQYYREEENGRGNFPPRFSGLQFPNYSSELNVNALELDDSALYLCASSLTSGGRTGELFFGEGSRLTVL.

This clonotype occurred many times. V is TRBV5-4 and J is TRBJ2-5; TRBD1 agrees at 7 bases. Germline CDR1 SGHNT, CDR2 YYREEE (reference sequence). V was clipped by 4 bases and J by 1 base; unmatched bases: 4. The CDR3 spans 14 residues. Here the CDR3 reads CASSGGQFQETQYF. For the CDR3, the DNA is TGTGCCAGCAGCGGGGGACAGTTCCAAGAGACCCAGTACTTC.

The sample holds many counts of this clonotype. The chain recombines TRBV29-1 with TRBJ1-2; D gene unclear. Germline-derived CDR1 and CDR2 are SQVTM and ANQGSEA. CDR3 length: 12 residues. V was shortened by 0 bases and J by 3 bases, with 5 bases between the two germline ends. The CDR3 loop reads CSVEDRYYGYTF. DNA for the CDR3: TGCAGCGTTGAAGACAGGTACTATGGCTACACCTTC.

This clonotype was recorded only once. With a much larger clone just one base away, this may be a read error. Since no conserved phenylalanine or tryptophan closes the CDR3, a read error is the likely cause. The CDR3 DNA reads TGCAGCGCCATAACTAGCGTCAATGAGCAGTTCCTC. Translated, it gives CSAITSVNEQFL. The J gene is TRBJ2-1, the V gene TRBV29-1, with 7 nucleotides matching TRBD2. The CDR3 is 12 amino acids. The J segment lost 6 bases and the V segment lost 7 bases, leaving 6 bases of the junction unmatched. The germline V gene encodes CDR1 SQVTM and CDR2 ANQGSEA.

This chain links TRBV5-5 with TRBJ1-2, with 8 bases aligning to TRBD1. Germline V gives CDR1 SGHKS, CDR2 YYEKEE (reference sequence). V lost 0 bases, J lost 8 bases, and 6 bases stayed unmatched. CDR3 length: 14 residues. The CDR3 region has the DNA TGTGCCAGCAGCTTGGCCGCAGGGGGCCACGGCTACACCTTC. Translating it yields CASSLAAGGHGYTF.

The V call is TRBV10-3, the J call TRBJ2-1, with 10 nucleotides matching TRBD2. Germline assignment: CDR1 ENHRY and CDR2 SYGVKD. After removal of 7 bases from V and 5 bases from J, the junction contained 8 bases not matched to a gene. This CDR3 has 15 residues. Here the CDR3 reads CAITKGLAINNEQFF. DNA for the CDR3: TGTGCCATCACCAAGGGACTAGCGATTAACAATGAGCAGTTCTTC.

In this sample, this clonotype turned up a few times. This chain links TRBV5-1 with TRBJ2-3, with 10 positions matching TRBD2. The CDR3 consists of 17 residues. With 0 bases clipped from V and 2 bases from J, the junction kept 6 bases outside the gene matches. Germline CDR1 is SGHRS and CDR2 is YFSETQ. DNA of the CDR3: TGCGCCAGCAGCTTGGGCGCTAGCGGGAGAATCACAGATACGCAGTATTTT. This codes for CASSLGASGRITDTQYF. The full variable domain, in which reference TRBV5-1 and TRBJ2-3 provide the parts outside the CDR3, is KAGVTQTPRYLIKTRGQQVTLSCSPISGHRSVSWYQQTPGQGLQFLFEYFSETQRNKGNFPGRFSGRQFSNSRSEMNVSTLELGDSALYLCASSLGASGRITDTQYFGPGTRLTVL.

This clonotype was observed many times. The chain uses TRBV6-5 and TRBJ2-3; D is undetermined. Trimming pared 7 bases from V and 2 bases from J, leaving 10 bases between. This CDR3 spans 13 amino acids. Germline V gene lookup returns CDR1 MNHEY and CDR2 SVGAGI. The CDR3 region has the DNA TGTGCCAGCACCCAGGACCTCACAGATACGCAGTATTTT. Translation gives CASTQDLTDTQYF.

This clonotype showed up just a few times. This chain connects TRBV28 to TRBJ2-7; D is ambiguous. CDR3 length: 16 amino acids. CDR1 and CDR2 from the germline V gene are MDHEN and SYDVKM. Trimming removed 2 bases from V and 0 bases from J, with 14 bases in between. This CDR3 reads CASSLTSGRASYEQYF. As DNA, the CDR3 is TGTGCCAGCAGTTTAACGTCGGGCAGAGCCTCCTACGAGCAGTACTTC.

This clonotype was recorded many times. The chain carries TRBV11-2 and TRBJ2-3; D unresolved. Between the trimmed V and J ends, which lost 5 bases and 5 bases, there was a span of 5 bases. CDR3 length equals 11 residues. From germline, CDR1 is SGHAT and CDR2 FQNNGV. The CDR3 DNA follows: TGTGCCAGCAGCCCCTTAGATACGCAGTATTTT. It specifies CASSPLDTQYF. Complete variable domain (other parts from reference TRBV11-2 and TRBJ2-3): EAGVAQSPRYKIIEKRQSVAFWCNPISGHATLYWYQQILGQGPKLLIQFQNNGVVDDSQLPKDRFSAERLKGVDSTLKIQPAKLEDSAVYLCASSPLDTQYFGPGTRLTVL.

The V call is TRBV10-3, the J call TRBJ2-3; D is perhaps TRBD1 or TRBD2 (7 bases each). The germline V and J ends were trimmed by 3 bases and 5 bases, with 12 bases remaining between them. CDR1 and CDR2 from the germline V gene are ENHRY and SYGVKD. There are 14 residues in the CDR3. This CDR3 reads CAISDQGEGDTQYF. CDR3 nucleotides: TGTGCCATCAGTGACCAGGGGGAGGGAGATACGCAGTATTTT.

V and J are TRBV7-9 and TRBJ2-1, with 10 bases identical to TRBD1. CDR3 length: 15 amino acids. Losses at the gene ends were 8 bases for V and 3 bases for J; bases not matched to a gene: 7. Germline CDR1 is SEHNR and CDR2 is FQNEAQ (reference sequence). This chain's CDR3 is CASSEGTGDYNEQFF. In nucleotides, the CDR3 is TGTGCCAGCTCCGAAGGGACAGGGGACTACAATGAGCAGTTCTTC.